Below, one TCR beta chain is given with its context. Its antigen is still unknown. As TCR cDNA was made by 5'RACE template switching, a universal primer site and UMIs were added. TCRdb re-derived calls from the 5' RACE reads in MiXCR, one entry per CDR3 protein. The repertoire has 150,000 to 200,000 distinct CDR3 sequences, 5.5% to 7.5% of them found once; the top ten carry nearly 3%. This sample stems from a study of T cells after yellow fever vaccination. Study-level points and caveats: Any FACS-sorted repertoire could hold abundant clonotypes that contaminate it from the bulk population.

The germline V and J ends were trimmed by 1 base and 2 bases, with 21 bases remaining between them. The CDR3 runs 19 residues. Germline CDR1 and CDR2: MGHRA and YSYEKL. Sequencing was performed on CD4+ T cells sorted from PBMCs, taken on the day of the first yellow fever vaccination. V usage is TRBV4-1 and J usage is TRBJ1-5; no clear D. The clonotype comes from a man aged 18-30 years who received the YFV17D yellow fever vaccine. Here the CDR3 reads CASSQGWVGFRWGNQPQHF. In DNA, the CDR3 is TGCGCCAGCAGCCAAGGATGGGTTGGATTTAGGTGGGGCAATCAGCCCCAGCATTTT.